These 20 T cell receptor beta chains came from one sample sequenced in a study of OX40 agonist ivuxolimab in advanced cancers. The assay was immunoSEQ multiplex PCR, and TCRdb's table has in-frame clones only and misses some. The table shows 70,000 or so clones, with roughly 84% occurring only once. The source was CD4+ or CD8+ T cells sorted from blood, collected in a trial of the OX40 agonist ivuxolimab. The receptor source for this set is an adult with an advanced solid tumor such as melanoma, head and neck, liver or kidney cancer.

In this sample, this clone turned up a few times. The chain has TRBV7-2 and TRBJ2-1; D is undetermined. The germline gives CDR1 SGHTA, CDR2 FQGNSA. The CDR3 covers 15 residues. V was clipped by 6 bases and J by 5 bases, with 17 bases between them. The CDR3, as DNA: TGTGCCAGCAGAAGAAATGTAGGGTTCGACAATGAGCAGTTCTTC. Its protein is CASRRNVGFDNEQFF.

V and J are TRBV5-1 and TRBJ2-1; TRBD2 aligns across 10 bases. Germline V lookup: CDR1 SGHRS, CDR2 YFSETQ. V trimming: 2 bases; J trimming: 4 bases; junction bases outside the gene matches: 3. This CDR3 has 15 residues. The CDR3, as DNA: TGCGCCAGCAGCTTTCTAGCGGGGGAATACAATGAGCAGTTCTTC. Protein sequence: CASSFLAGEYNEQFF.

J is TRBJ1-2 and V is TRBV9; D unclear. The germline gives CDR1 SGDLS, CDR2 YYNGEE. This CDR3 region has 14 residues. Trimming pared 0 bases from V and 4 bases from J, leaving 10 bases between. The CDR3 coding sequence is TGTGCCAGCAGCGTAGTCCCCCGTTTCTATGGCTACACCTTC. This encodes CASSVVPRFYGYTF.

The rearrangement uses TRBV29-1 and TRBJ2-7; tentatively, D is TRBD2 (5 bases). This CDR3 is built from 12 residues. The germline CDR1 and CDR2 sequences are SQVTM and ANQGSEA. V was cut by 4 bases and J by 0 bases, with 7 bases left in between. The DNA for the CDR3 is TGCAGCGTTGGAGGGATCTCCTACGAGCAGTACTTC. This translates into CSVGGISYEQYF.

V is TRBV25-1 and J is TRBJ1-1; D uncertain. The CDR3 length is 15 residues. V lost 7 bases and J lost 1, with 16 bases in between. Germline CDR1 MGHDK, CDR2 SYGVNS. CDR3 loop: CASTPGGRPNTEAFF. Here the CDR3 DNA reads TGTGCCAGCACCCCCGGAGGCCGCCCGAACACTGAAGCTTTCTTT.

For this clone: Other DNA variants within this sample encode the same CDR3. V and J are TRBV5-8 and TRBJ2-1; D could derive from TRBD1 or TRBD2 (6 bases each). The germline CDR1 and CDR2 sequences are SGHTS and YDEGEE. The V end lost 0 bases, the J end lost 3 bases, and 7 bases lay between the germline ends. This CDR3 is built from 14 residues. CDR3 sequence: CASSLEGGYNEQFF. The CDR3, as DNA: TGTGCCAGCAGCTTGGAGGGGGGCTACAATGAGCAGTTCTTC.

The rearrangement links TRBV19 to TRBJ2-7; D possibly matches TRBD1 or TRBD2 (6 bases each). V was pared by 4 bases and J by 6 bases, with 13 bases between. The germline V gene encodes CDR1 LNHDA and CDR2 SQIVND (reference sequence). The CDR3 length is 13 residues. The chain's CDR3 is CASSTSGGGEQYF. CDR3 DNA: TGTGCCAGTAGTACATCAGGAGGGGGCGAGCAGTACTTC.

This clone was picked up one time. V is TRBV21-1 and J is TRBJ1-1; TRBD1, as called in the table, went unchecked against the DNA. TRBV21-1 is a listed pseudogene. The CDR3 spans 14 residues. The chain's CDR3 is CASRKMGQGVEAFF. The DNA of the CDR3 is TGTGCCAGCAGAAAAATGGGACAGGGAGTAGAAGCTTTCTTT.

The chain carries TRBV5-1 and TRBJ1-1; possible D gene TRBD1, 5 bases. Germline loops: CDR1 SGHRS, CDR2 YFSETQ. Trimming cost V 4 bases and J 0 bases, with 7 bases left between them. The CDR3 loop spans 13 amino acids. In DNA form, the CDR3 reads TGCGCCAGCAGCCCACAGGTGAACACTGAAGCTTTCTTT. It yields the protein CASSPQVNTEAFF.

The chain joins TRBV18 to TRBJ2-7, with TRBD2 matching 7 bases. With 4 bases clipped from V and 7 bases from J, the junction kept 4 bases outside the gene matches. CDR1 and CDR2 from the germline V gene are KGHSH and LQKENI. There are 12 residues in the CDR3. The CDR3 DNA reads as TGTGCCAGCTCACTTGGGGAGGGGGAGCAGTACTTC. Translated: CASSLGEGEQYF. The full variable domain, its missing parts supplied by reference TRBV18 and TRBJ2-7, is NAGVMQNPRHLVRRRGQEARLRCSPMKGHSHVYWYRQLPEEGLKFMVYLQKENIIDESGMPKERFSAEFPKEGPSILRIQQVVRGDSAAYFCASSLGEGEQYFGPGTRLTVT.

V usage is TRBV5-1 and J usage is TRBJ1-1; TRBD1 matches at 8 bases. The J segment lost 5 bases and the V segment lost 1 base, leaving 7 bases of the junction unmatched. The CDR3 length is 15 residues. Per germline, CDR1 SGHRS and CDR2 YFSETQ. In nucleotides, the CDR3 is TGCGCCAGCAGCTTGAATGGACAGGGTGGGACTGAAGCTTTCTTT. Translating gives CASSLNGQGGTEAFF. The whole variable domain, filled in from reference TRBV5-1 and TRBJ1-1, reads KAGVTQTPRYLIKTRGQQVTLSCSPISGHRSVSWYQQTPGQGLQFLFEYFSETQRNKGNFPGRFSGRQFSNSRSEMNVSTLELGDSALYLCASSLNGQGGTEAFFGQGTRLTVV.

This clone has only one observation. V and J are TRBV6-1 and TRBJ2-7; D possibly corresponds to TRBD2 (6 bases). Germline CDR1 reads MNHNS; CDR2 reads SASEGT. V was pared by 6 bases and J by 10 bases, with 22 bases between. This CDR3 has 14 residues. The CDR3 DNA is TGTGCCAGCAGGGCGGTTGGAGGGCCGGTCCCTCAGTACTTC. As protein: CASRAVGGPVPQYF.

The CDR3 protein is CASRTDRGLDNSPLHF. The CDR3 DNA reads TGTGCCAGTAGGACGGACAGGGGGCTTGATAATTCACCCCTCCACTTT. The chain couples TRBV19 to TRBJ1-6, with 11 bases lining up with TRBD1. The CDR3 runs to 16 residues. Trimming cost V 6 bases and J 5 bases; bases outside gene matches: 6. The germline CDR1 and CDR2 sequences are LNHDA and SQIVND (reference sequence).

The chain uses TRBV19 and TRBJ1-5; 10 positions agree with TRBD1. From germline, CDR1 is LNHDA and CDR2 SQIVND (reference sequence). V shed 10 bases, J shed 6 bases, and the junction held 15 bases outside the gene matches. The CDR3 is 16 residues long. CDR3: CATSREGRDRGQPQHF. For the CDR3, the DNA is TGTGCCACCTCAAGGGAGGGGAGGGACAGGGGTCAGCCCCAGCATTTT.

The genes are TRBV5-4 and TRBJ1-2; D possibly corresponds to TRBD1 (6 bases). Trimming took off 5 bases at V and 1 base at J, with 15 bases between the two ends. This CDR3 comprises 15 residues. CDR1 SGHNT and CDR2 YYREEE come from the germline V gene (reference sequence). CDR3 in amino acids: CASRQIRDINYGYTF. The DNA for the CDR3 is TGTGCCAGCAGACAAATTAGGGACATTAACTATGGCTACACCTTC. The complete variable domain, with remaining parts taken from reference TRBV5-4 and TRBJ1-2, reads ETGVTQSPTHLIKTRGQQVTLRCSSQSGHNTVSWYQQALGQGPQFIFQYYREEENGRGNFPPRFSGLQFPNYSSELNVNALELDDSALYLCASRQIRDINYGYTFGSGTRLTVV.

This chain links TRBV14 with TRBJ2-1; no definite D call. The CDR3 consists of 14 residues. The V end lost 7 bases, the J end lost 5 bases, and 15 bases lay between the germline ends. Germline V gene lookup returns CDR1 SGHDN and CDR2 FVKESK. CDR3 in amino acids: CASNNPKNHNEQFF. In DNA form, the CDR3 reads TGTGCCAGCAACAACCCCAAGAACCACAATGAGCAGTTCTTC.

On this clone: At the DNA level, this CDR3 is encoded by other sequences in the same sample as well. This chain uses TRBV29-1 with TRBJ1-1, with 8 bases that match TRBD1. J lost 1 base, V lost 6 bases, and 1 base had no gene match. Per germline, CDR1 SQVTM and CDR2 ANQGSEA. The CDR3 runs 12 residues. The CDR3 loop reads CSVGQGNTEAFF. The DNA for the CDR3 is TGCAGCGTAGGACAGGGGAACACTGAAGCTTTCTTT.

This clone has just one count. V gene TRBV11-2 combines with J gene TRBJ1-1; no reliable D call. Per germline, CDR1 SGHAT and CDR2 FQNNGV. Trimming pared 1 base from V and 4 bases from J, leaving 10 bases between. The CDR3 is 14 residues long. The CDR3 DNA follows: TGTGCCAGCAGCTTAGCGGGAATCCCCACTGAAGCTTTCTTT. This sequence encodes CASSLAGIPTEAFF. Full variable domain (remainder filled in from reference TRBV11-2 and TRBJ1-1): EAGVAQSPRYKIIEKRQSVAFWCNPISGHATLYWYQQILGQGPKLLIQFQNNGVVDDSQLPKDRFSAERLKGVDSTLKIQPAKLEDSAVYLCASSLAGIPTEAFFGQGTRLTVV.

The V and J genes are TRBV2 and TRBJ1-1, with unresolved D. The CDR3 runs 15 residues. Germline V CDR1 and CDR2: SNHLY, FYNNEI. V was cut by 1 base and J by 1 base, with 10 bases left in between. The CDR3 reads CASSEVPGTNTEAFF. The DNA for the CDR3 is TGTGCCAGCAGTGAAGTACCGGGAACGAACACTGAAGCTTTCTTT.

The rearrangement joins TRBV2 to TRBJ2-1; the match to TRBD2 covers 7 bases. The J segment lost 10 bases and the V segment lost 6 bases, leaving 9 bases of the junction unmatched. Germline CDR1 and CDR2: SNHLY and FYNNEI. The CDR3 length is 13 residues. The CDR3 loop is CASSKTSAGEQFF. DNA for the CDR3: TGTGCCAGCAGCAAAACTAGCGCCGGAGAGCAGTTCTTC. Full variable domain (rest looked up from reference TRBV2 and TRBJ2-1): EPEVTQTPSHQVTQMGQEVILRCVPISNHLYFYWYRQILGQKVEFLVSFYNNEISEKSEIFDDQFSVERPDGSNFTLKIRSTKLEDSAMYFCASSKTSAGEQFFGPGTRLTVL.